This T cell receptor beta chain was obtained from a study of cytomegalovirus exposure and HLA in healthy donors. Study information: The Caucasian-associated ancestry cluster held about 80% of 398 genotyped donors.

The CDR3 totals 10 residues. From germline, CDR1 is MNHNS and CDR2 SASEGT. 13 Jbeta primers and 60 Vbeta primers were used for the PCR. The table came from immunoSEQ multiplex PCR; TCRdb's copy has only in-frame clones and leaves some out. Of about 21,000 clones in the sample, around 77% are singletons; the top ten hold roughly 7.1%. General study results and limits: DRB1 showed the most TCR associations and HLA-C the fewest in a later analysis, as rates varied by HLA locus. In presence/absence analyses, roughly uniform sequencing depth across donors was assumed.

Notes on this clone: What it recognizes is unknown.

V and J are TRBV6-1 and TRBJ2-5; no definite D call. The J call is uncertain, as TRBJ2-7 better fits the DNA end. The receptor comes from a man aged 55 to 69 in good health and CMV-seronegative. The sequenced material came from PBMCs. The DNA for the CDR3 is TGTGCCAGCAGTTATTACGAGCAGTACTTC. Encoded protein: CASSYYEQYF.